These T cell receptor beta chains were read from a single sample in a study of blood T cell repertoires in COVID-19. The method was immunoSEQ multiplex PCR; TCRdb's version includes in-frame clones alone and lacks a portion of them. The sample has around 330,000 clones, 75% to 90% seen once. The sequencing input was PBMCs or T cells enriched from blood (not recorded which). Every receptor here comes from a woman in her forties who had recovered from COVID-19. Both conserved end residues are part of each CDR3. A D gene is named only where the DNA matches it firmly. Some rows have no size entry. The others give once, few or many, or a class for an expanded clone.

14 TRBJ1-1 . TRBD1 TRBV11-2 TGTGCCAGCAGCAACAGGGGGCGATCCACTGAAGCTTTCTTT CASSNRGRSTEAFF
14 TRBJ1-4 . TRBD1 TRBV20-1 TGCAGTGCTAGTCCAGGGGGCGTTAATGAAAAACTGTTTTTT CSASPGGVNEKLFF
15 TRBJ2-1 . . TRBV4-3 TGCGCCAGCAAGCCAGAGATCGCGGAATACAATGAGCAGTTCTTC CASKPEIAEYNEQFF
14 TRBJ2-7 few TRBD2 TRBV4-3 TGCGCCAGCAGCCCTCGGGGGGGAACCTACGAGCAGTACTTC CASSPRGGTYEQYF
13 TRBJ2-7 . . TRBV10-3 TGTGCCATCAGGGTGGAAGGGGTGGGCGAGCAGTACTTC CAIRVEGVGEQYF
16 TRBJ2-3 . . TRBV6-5 TGTGCCAGCAGTTACCGGGGAGCGGGTGCCCCTGGTACGCAGTATTTT CASSYRGAGAPGTQYF
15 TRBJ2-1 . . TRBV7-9 TGTGCCAGCAGCTTACCCACCGGGTCCTACAATGAGCAGTTCTTC CASSLPTGSYNEQFF
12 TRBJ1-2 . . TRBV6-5 TGTGCCAGCACCCCGGACACCTATGGCTACACCTTC CASTPDTYGYTF
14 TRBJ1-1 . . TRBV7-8 TGTGCCAGCAGCTTAAACCTAGTGAACACTGAAGCTTTCTTT CASSLNLVNTEAFF
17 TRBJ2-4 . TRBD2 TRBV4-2 TGTGCCAGCAGCCAATTGCGGGAGGCCCGCGGTGAAAACATTCAGTACTTC CASSQLREARGENIQYF
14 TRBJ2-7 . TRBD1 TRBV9 TGTGCCAGCAGCGCCGACAGGGCTTCCTACGAGCAGTACTTC CASSADRASYEQYF
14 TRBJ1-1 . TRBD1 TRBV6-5 TGTGCCAGCAGGAGGGGGCCGGAGAACACTGAAGCTTTCTTT CASRRGPENTEAFF
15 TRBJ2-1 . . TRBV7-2 TGTGCCAGCAGCATGACAGTATTGAGTCACAATGAGCAGTTCTTC CASSMTVLSHNEQFF
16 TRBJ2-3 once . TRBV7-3 TGTGCCAGTTCCCCGGGAGCCTCACGGAGCACAGATACGCAGTATTTT CASSPGASRSTDTQYF
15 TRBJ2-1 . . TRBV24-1 TGTGCCACCAGTGATTTTTTGGCGGGGGCTAATGAGCAGTTCTTC CATSDFLAGANEQFF
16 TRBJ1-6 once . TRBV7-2 TGTGCCAGCAGCTCGTTGGGGGCGTCATATAATTCACCCCTCCACTTT CASSSLGASYNSPLHF
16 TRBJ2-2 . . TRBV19 TGTGCCAGTAGTATAGAACAGGTTCATCGGACCGGGGAGCTGTTTTTT CASSIEQVHRTGELFF
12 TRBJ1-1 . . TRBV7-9 TGTGCCAGCAGCGCGATGGTCGCTGAAGCTTTCTTT CASSAMVAEAFF
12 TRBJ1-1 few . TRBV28 TGTGCCAGCAGCGTTGAGGCTACAGAAGCTTTCTTT CASSVEATEAFF
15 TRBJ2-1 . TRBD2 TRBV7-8 TGTGCCAGCAGCTTAAAGCGGGAGACCTACAATGAGCAGTTCTTC CASSLKRETYNEQFF
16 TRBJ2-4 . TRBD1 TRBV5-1 TGCGCCAGCAGGCCGGCGGGGACAGGGAGTAAAAACATTCAGTACTTC CASRPAGTGSKNIQYF
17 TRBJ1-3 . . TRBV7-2 TGTGCCAGCAGCCTGGGGCGGGAAGGGGCCTCTGGAAACACCATATATTTT CASSLGREGASGNTIYF
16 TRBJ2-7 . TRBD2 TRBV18 TGTGCCAGCTCACTTGGGACTAGCGGGAGCTCCTACGAGCAGTACTTC CASSLGTSGSSYEQYF
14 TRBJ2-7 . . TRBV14 TGTGCCAGCAGCCAAGACAGAGTGACAGGAGAGCAGTACTTC CASSQDRVTGEQYF
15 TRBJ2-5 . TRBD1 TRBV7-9 TGTGCCAGCAGCCCGCGGGACAGGGGGCCAGAGACCCAGTACTTC CASSPRDRGPETQYF
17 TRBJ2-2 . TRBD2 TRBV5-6 TGTGCCAGCACCCCTGGGGGTAGCGGGACCGTCACCGGGGAGCTGTTTTTT CASTPGGSGTVTGELFF
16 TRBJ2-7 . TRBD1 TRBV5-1 TGCGCCAGCAGCTTGTGGGGGACAGGTGGGGACTACGAGCAGTACTTC CASSLWGTGGDYEQYF
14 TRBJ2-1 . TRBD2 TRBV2 TGTGCCAGCATGGCTAGCGGGGCCCACAATGAGCAGTTCTTC CASMASGAHNEQFF
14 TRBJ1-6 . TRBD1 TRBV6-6 TGTGCCAGCAGCCCGGACAGGTCTAGTTCACCCCTCCACTTT CASSPDRSSSPLHF
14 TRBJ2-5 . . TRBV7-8 TGTGCCAGCAGCTCCGTGAGAACGGAAGAGACCCAGTACTTC CASSSVRTEETQYF
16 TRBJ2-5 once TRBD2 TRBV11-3 TGTGCCAGCAGCTCGACGGACCCTAGCGGTAGGGAGACCCAGTACTTC CASSSTDPSGRETQYF
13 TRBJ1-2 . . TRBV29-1 TGCAGCGTCAGGCAGGGCTGGAACTATGGCTACACCTTC CSVRQGWNYGYTF
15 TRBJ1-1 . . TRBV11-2 TGTGCCAGCAGTCATCACGGGGGTCTAGGGACTGAAGCTTTCTTT CASSHHGGLGTEAFF
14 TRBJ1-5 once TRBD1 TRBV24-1 TGTGCCACCAGTGATGGGACAGCTATTCAGCCCCAGCATTTT CATSDGTAIQPQHF
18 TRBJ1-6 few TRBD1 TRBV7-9 TGTGCCAGCAGCCCGGGACAGGTTTTGAAGGGGGTTTATTCACCCCTCCACTTT CASSPGQVLKGVYSPLHF
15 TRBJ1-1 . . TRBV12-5 TGTGCTAGTGGTCCCCGGACTACCCGAAACACTGAAGCTTTCTTT CASGPRTTRNTEAFF
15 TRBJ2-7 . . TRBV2 TGTGCCAGCAGGGGGAATAGCGGACCCTCCTACGAGCAGTACTTC CASRGNSGPSYEQYF
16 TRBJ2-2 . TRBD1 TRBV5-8 TGTGCCAGCAGCCAGGACAGGGGGGGTAACACCGGGGAGCTGTTTTTT CASSQDRGGNTGELFF
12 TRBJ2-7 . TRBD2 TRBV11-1 TGTGCCAGCAGCTCTAGCGGGATCCGTACGTACTTC CASSSSGIRTYF
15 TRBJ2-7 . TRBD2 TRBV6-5 TGTGCCAGCAGAGGGACTAGCGGGGAGATAGACGAGCAGTACTTC CASRGTSGEIDEQYF
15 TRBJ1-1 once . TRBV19 TGTGCCAGTAGTCTTAGAGGGTCCAGAAACACTGAAGCTTTCTTT CASSLRGSRNTEAFF
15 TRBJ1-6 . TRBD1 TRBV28 TGTGCCAGCAGTTTAAGAGGGACAGGGGTCTCACCCCTCCACTTT CASSLRGTGVSPLHF
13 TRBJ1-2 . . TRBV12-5 TGTGCTAGTGGTGACAGGTCCAAATATGGCTACACCTTC CASGDRSKYGYTF
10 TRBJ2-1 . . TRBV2 TGTGCCAGCACTGACCCCTCTAAATTCTTC CASTDPSKFF
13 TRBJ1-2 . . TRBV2 TGTGCCAGCAGTGAAGGGGGGAGGATTGGCTACACCTTC CASSEGGRIGYTF
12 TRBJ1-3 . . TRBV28 TGTGCCAGCAGTTGGCGGGGAAACACCATATATTTT CASSWRGNTIYF
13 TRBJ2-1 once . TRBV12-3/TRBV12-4 TGTGCCAGCAGTTTCACCGGGAAGGGTGAGCAGTTCTTC CASSFTGKGEQFF
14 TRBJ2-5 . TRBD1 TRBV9 TGTGCCAGCGGCGCCGGGACAGGGGGGGTGACCCAGTACTTC CASGAGTGGVTQYF
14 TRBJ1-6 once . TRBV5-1 TGCGCCAGCAGCTTGGATGGGGGGAATTCACCCCTCCACTTT CASSLDGGNSPLHF
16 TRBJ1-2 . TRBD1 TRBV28 TGTGCCAGCAGTCGGACAGGGATTCTGGTCGACTATGGCTACACCTTC CASSRTGILVDYGYTF
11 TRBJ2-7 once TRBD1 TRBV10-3 TGTGCCATCATGCAGGGGGTCGAGCAGTACTTC CAIMQGVEQYF
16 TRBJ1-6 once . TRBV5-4 TGTGCCAGCAGCTCTGATCCCAGCTCCTATAATTCACCCCTCCACTTT CASSSDPSSYNSPLHF
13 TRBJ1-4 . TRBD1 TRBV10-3 TGTGCCATCGGGGACAGCACTAATGAAAAACTGTTTTTT CAIGDSTNEKLFF
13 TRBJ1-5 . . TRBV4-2 TGTGCCAGCAGCCAAGATCAACTTCAGCCCCAGCATTTT CASSQDQLQPQHF
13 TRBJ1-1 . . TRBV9 TGTGCCAGCAGCGTCGGGGTAGTGACTGAAGCTTTCTTT CASSVGVVTEAFF